This T cell receptor beta chain was found in a study of identical twins. TCRdb re-called the 5' RACE reads through MiXCR, storing one row per CDR3 protein. The table shows roughly 470,000 distinct CDR3 sequences, with approximately 14% occurring only once. The CDR3 has 16 amino acids, counting both end residues. Germline V gene lookup returns CDR1 SGDLS and CDR2 YYNGEE. This clonotype was observed a single time. Because the CDR3's place on the DNA is in doubt, the DNA is left out and the CDR3 is given as listed by TCRdb. These data are also associated with another study on yellow fever vaccine responses in identical twins.

Sequences were obtained from CD4+ T cells sorted from blood. The TCR sequence derives from a woman aged 18-35 years in good health. V usage is TRBV9 and J usage is TRBJ2-2; the D segment call TRBD1 is taken from the table without a DNA check. CDR3 sequence reads: CASSPQGVVKTWSCFF.